This T cell receptor beta chain was documented in a study of regulatory T cells in long-lasting Graves disease. Study observations and caveats: Persistent disease exhibited a predilection for TRBV28, TRBJ1-2 and TRBJ2-5. In persistent patients, shared public clonotypes (under 3,000) outnumbered those in new patients (approximately 940).

As to time point: newly diagnosed GD, antithyroid drugs for less than 3 months. PBMC-extracted RNA yielded the TCR library. This clonotype turned up a few times. Its target is not known. This CDR3 region has 16 residues. V shed 3 bases and J shed 4 bases, with 18 bases lying between them. In building TCR beta libraries, iRepertoire HTBI primers were used together with Arm-PCR of CDR3 regions. TCRdb ran MiXCR on the multiplex PCR reads and lists one entry per CDR3 protein. The sample yields roughly 320,000 distinct CDR3 sequences, over 15% seen once. The sample was also linked to a second study, of T cells in Graves' hyperthyroidism and ophthalmopathy. That source adds: Stable hyperthyroidism was told apart from ophthalmopathy by a model built on 13 V-J features.

This sequence was found in a middle-aged man with Graves disease. Sequences were derived from peripheral blood mononuclear cells (PBMCs), sampled at new diagnosis, from a patient treated with antithyroid drugs. This chain links TRBV12-3 or TRBV12-4 with TRBJ2-5; no definite D call. CDR3 in DNA: TGTGCCAGCAGTTTCGCAGAAGGGCTAGTGCGAGAGACCCAGTACTTC. Its translation: CASSFAEGLVRETQYF.